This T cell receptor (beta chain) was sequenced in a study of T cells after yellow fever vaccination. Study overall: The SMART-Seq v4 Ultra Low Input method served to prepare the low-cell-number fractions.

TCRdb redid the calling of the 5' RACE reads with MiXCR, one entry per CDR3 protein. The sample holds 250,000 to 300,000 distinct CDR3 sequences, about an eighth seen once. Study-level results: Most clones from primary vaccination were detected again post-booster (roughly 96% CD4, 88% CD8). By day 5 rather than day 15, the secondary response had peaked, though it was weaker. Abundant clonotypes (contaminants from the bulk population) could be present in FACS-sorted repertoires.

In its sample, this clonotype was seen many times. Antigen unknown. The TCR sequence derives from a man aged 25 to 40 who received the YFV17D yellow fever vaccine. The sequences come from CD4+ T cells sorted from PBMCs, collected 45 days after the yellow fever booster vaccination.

This CDR3 reads CSARSGGAGEQYF. CDR3 coding DNA: TGCAGTGCTAGATCGGGAGGGGCTGGCGAGCAGTACTTC. This chain links TRBV20-1 with TRBJ2-7; TRBD2 matches at 8 bases. Per germline, CDR1 DFQATT and CDR2 SNEGSKA (reference sequence). This CDR3 is built from 13 residues. V shed 2 bases and J 6 bases; nucleotides not matched to a gene: 6.